Listed below are T cell receptor beta chains from one sample, sequenced in a study of shared clonotypes between healthy human individuals. The table came from immunoSEQ multiplex PCR; TCRdb's copy has only in-frame clones and leaves some out. The data contain over 1.5 million clones, 95% to 99% of them singletons. The specimen sequenced was naive CD4+ T cells sorted from blood. These receptors originate from a man aged 25 to 40 in good health. CDR3s include the opening cysteine and the closing phenylalanine or tryptophan. D genes are given only for firm matches. Some rows have no size entry. The others give once, few or many, or a class for an expanded clone.

d_call,v_call,cdr3_length,clone_size,j_call,cdr3_nt,cdr3_aa
-,TRBV29-1,15,-,TRBJ2-1,TGCAGCGTTTTAGGCCGTTCTAGCTCCTACAATGAGCAGTTCTTC,CSVLGRSSSYNEQFF
-,TRBV9,17,-,TRBJ1-3,TGTGCCAGCAGCGTAGTCGCCCGTGTCAGGGTTCGAAACACCATATATTTT,CASSVVARVRVRNTIYF
-,TRBV9,14,once,TRBJ1-2,TGTGCCAGCAGCGTTCACGGCACGTCCTATGGCTACACCTTC,CASSVHGTSYGYTF
-,TRBV2,13,-,TRBJ1-2,TGTGCCAGCAGGCCTACTACTCCCGGCGGCTACACCTTC,CASRPTTPGGYTF
TRBD2,TRBV6-5,15,-,TRBJ2-3,TGTGCCAGCAGTCTCCGGGGACTAGCGGGAGGGATCAGTCATTTT,CASSLRGLAGGISHF
-,TRBV6-5,16,-,TRBJ2-6,TGTGCCAGCAGTTACTTCTGGAGCTCTGGGGCCAACGTCCTGACTTTC,CASSYFWSSGANVLTF
TRBD2,TRBV5-1,17,-,TRBJ2-1,TGCGCCAGCAGCTTGGAAGGGACTAGCGGAATATACAATGAGCAGTTCTTC,CASSLEGTSGIYNEQFF
-,TRBV29-1,13,-,TRBJ2-3,TGCAGCGTTGAGGGCAGACAATTGGATACGCAGTATTTT,CSVEGRQLDTQYF
-,TRBV7-6,17,-,TRBJ2-1,TGTGCCAGCAGCACCCAACGGGACACACGCTCCTACAATGAGCAGTTCTTC,CASSTQRDTRSYNEQFF
-,TRBV5-1,13,-,TRBJ1-3,TGCGCCAGCAGCTTGGACCTGAAAAACACCATATATTTT,CASSLDLKNTIYF
TRBD2,TRBV15,14,-,TRBJ2-5,TGTGCCACCAGCGGGACTAGCGGGAAAGAGACCCAGTACTTC,CATSGTSGKETQYF
-,TRBV5-1,14,-,TRBJ2-7,TGCGCCAGCAGCTTCAGAAGGACACCTTCCGAGCAGTACTTC,CASSFRRTPSEQYF
-,TRBV6-5,15,-,TRBJ1-1,TGTGCCAGCAGTTATTGGAGGGAGGGGAGGACTGAAGCTTTCTTT,CASSYWREGRTEAFF
-,TRBV2,14,-,TRBJ1-1,TGTGCCAGCAGTGAAGCGCTTCAGGGAGATGAAGCTTTCTTT,CASSEALQGDEAFF
-,TRBV11-2,15,-,TRBJ2-1,TGTGCCAGCAGCTTAGGCAGGACAGCCTACAATGAGCAGTTCTTC,CASSLGRTAYNEQFF
TRBD2,TRBV7-3,20,-,TRBJ2-1,TGTGCCAGCAGCTTAACAGGCTATGGTAGCGGGAGGGATCTTTACAATGAGCAGTTCTTC,CASSLTGYGSGRDLYNEQFF
TRBD2,TRBV11-3,13,once,TRBJ2-1,TGTGCCAGCAGCCCGACGACTAGCGGAGAGCAGTTCTTC,CASSPTTSGEQFF
-,TRBV18,13,-,TRBJ2-7,TGTGCCAGCTCACCACGTTCTGGGGACGAGCAGTACTTC,CASSPRSGDEQYF
-,TRBV5-1,14,-,TRBJ2-5,TGCGCCAGCAGTCCGGGACTTATACAAGAGACCCAGTACTTC,CASSPGLIQETQYF
TRBD1,TRBV29-1,20,-,TRBJ2-3,TGCAGCGTTCAAACTGTACCCGGGACAGGGGGGGGCTATAGCACAGATACGCAGTATTTT,CSVQTVPGTGGGYSTDTQYF
-,TRBV9,19,-,TRBJ2-5,TGTGCCAGCAGCGTAGGAGGAGGACTCACTAGCAGGAACCAAGAGACCCAGTACTTC,CASSVGGGLTSRNQETQYF
-,TRBV2,14,-,TRBJ2-2,TGTGCCAGCAGTGAGGTGGGACCGGCCGGGGAGCTGTTTTTT,CASSEVGPAGELFF
-,TRBV28,13,-,TRBJ2-1,TGTGCCAGCAGTTCCGGGGTCTACAATGAGCAGTTCTTC,CASSSGVYNEQFF
-,TRBV5-1,14,-,TRBJ2-5,TGCGCCAGCAGTTCCCCCTCTAACCAAGAGACCCAGTACTTC,CASSSPSNQETQYF
-,TRBV28,14,-,TRBJ2-7,TGTGCCACCGTCCCGGGACTCACTCGATACGAGCAGTACTTC,CATVPGLTRYEQYF
-,TRBV19,15,-,TRBJ2-7,TGTGCCAGTAGTACGATCCGGGACTTTAACTACGAGCAGTACTTC,CASSTIRDFNYEQYF
-,TRBV5-1,14,-,TRBJ2-5,TGCGCCAGCAGCTTGGAAGGGTACCAAGAGACCCAGTACTTC,CASSLEGYQETQYF
-,TRBV9,12,-,TRBJ2-1,TGTGCCAGCAGCGTAAATTACAATGAGCAGTTCTTC,CASSVNYNEQFF
-,TRBV18,16,-,TRBJ1-5,TGTGCCAGCTCAGCGCCCCGCAGGGGCAGCAATCAGCCCCAGCATTTT,CASSAPRRGSNQPQHF
-,TRBV18,15,-,TRBJ2-7,TGTGCCAGCTCACCACCGGGGCCCGGGGCCTACGAGCAGTACTTC,CASSPPGPGAYEQYF
-,TRBV7-8,16,-,TRBJ1-2,TGTGCCAGCAACCCAACGCGTGGCAGCTGGCGGTATGGCTACACCTTC,CASNPTRGSWRYGYTF
-,TRBV11-2,14,-,TRBJ2-5,TGTGCCAGCAGCTTAGTGGTGGACCAGGAGACCCAGTACTTC,CASSLVVDQETQYF
TRBD1,TRBV18,17,-,TRBJ1-1,TGTGCCAGCTCACGCCTGGGACAGGGGGCCACGAACACTGAAGCTTTCTTT,CASSRLGQGATNTEAFF
TRBD2,TRBV7-2,17,once,TRBJ2-7,TGTGCCAGCAGCTATCCGGGACTAGCGGGAACAGACTACGAGCAGTACTTC,CASSYPGLAGTDYEQYF
TRBD2,TRBV5-1,17,-,TRBJ2-3,TGCGCCAGCAGCGGACCGGGACTAGCGGGAGGCACAGATACGCAGTATTTT,CASSGPGLAGGTDTQYF
-,TRBV5-4,18,-,TRBJ2-3,TGTGCCAGCAGGCGAACCGGGACTTCCTACACCTCCACAGATACGCAGTATTTT,CASRRTGTSYTSTDTQYF
TRBD2,TRBV29-1,14,-,TRBJ2-1,TGCAGCGTTATTGGGACTAGTTTTTTCAATGAGCAGTTCTTC,CSVIGTSFFNEQFF
TRBD1,TRBV11-2,16,-,TRBJ2-1,TGTGCCAGCAGCTTTTACAGGGGAAAGGGCTACAATGAGCAGTTCTTC,CASSFYRGKGYNEQFF
TRBD1,TRBV7-9,11,-,TRBJ1-2,TGTGCCAGCAGCTTAGGGCAGGGGGACCACTTC,CASSLGQGDHF
TRBD1,TRBV7-8,14,-,TRBJ2-7,TGTGCCAGCAGCTTCCGGGACAGGGGATACGAGCAGTACTTC,CASSFRDRGYEQYF
-,TRBV29-1,15,-,TRBJ1-2,TGCAGCGGCTGGGACTCAGGGGAGGATTTGAATGGCTACACCTTC,CSGWDSGEDLNGYTF
-,TRBV10-3,17,-,TRBJ2-3,TGTGCCATCAGTTCCCCCCGCTTCGGAAACATCACAGATACGCAGTATTTT,CAISSPRFGNITDTQYF
-,TRBV7-2,15,-,TRBJ1-1,TGTGCCAGCAGCTTAGCGCAGGGCCTGAACACTGAAGCTTTCTTT,CASSLAQGLNTEAFF
-,TRBV5-1,16,-,TRBJ2-1,TGCGCCAGCAGCCGGACCCCAGCCAGTTCAAACAATGAGCAGTTCTTC,CASSRTPASSNNEQFF
-,TRBV2,13,-,TRBJ1-1,TGTGCCAGCAGTGAGGGCGGGAACACTGAAGCTTTCTTT,CASSEGGNTEAFF
-,TRBV28,11,-,TRBJ2-7,TGTGCCAGCACCGGCTCCTACGAGCAGTACTTC,CASTGSYEQYF
TRBD1,TRBV18,18,-,TRBJ1-3,TGTGCCAGCTCACCATACCGGACGGGACAGAGCTCTGGAAACACCATATATTTT,CASSPYRTGQSSGNTIYF
-,TRBV7-3,13,once,TRBJ2-2,TGTGCCAGCAGCACCCCAGGGTCCGGGGAGCTGTTTTTT,CASSTPGSGELFF
-,TRBV5-1,13,-,TRBJ2-1,TGCGCCAGCAGCTTGCAGGTTAGCAATGAGCAGTTCTTC,CASSLQVSNEQFF
TRBD1,TRBV6-6,14,-,TRBJ1-5,TGTGCCAGCAGCCAGACAGGGGTTGGTCAGCCCCAGCATTTT,CASSQTGVGQPQHF
-,TRBV7-2,13,once,TRBJ1-5,TGTGCCAGCGCCGAGAGAGGGGCCCAGCCCCAGCATTTT,CASAERGAQPQHF
-,TRBV7-9,13,-,TRBJ2-5,TGTGCCAGCAGCCCCCGGACACAAGAGACCCAGTACTTC,CASSPRTQETQYF
-,TRBV18,15,-,TRBJ1-4,TGTGCCAGCTCACTAGCCAGCTCAACTAATGAAAAACTGTTTTTT,CASSLASSTNEKLFF
-,TRBV7-7,17,-,TRBJ2-5,TGTGCTAGCAGCTCCGATCGGACAAAGTGGGAATCAGAGACCCAGTACTTC,CASSSDRTKWESETQYF
TRBD2,TRBV19,14,-,TRBJ2-7,TGTGCCAGTACCCCGGGAGGACTCCCGTACGAGCAGTACTTC,CASTPGGLPYEQYF